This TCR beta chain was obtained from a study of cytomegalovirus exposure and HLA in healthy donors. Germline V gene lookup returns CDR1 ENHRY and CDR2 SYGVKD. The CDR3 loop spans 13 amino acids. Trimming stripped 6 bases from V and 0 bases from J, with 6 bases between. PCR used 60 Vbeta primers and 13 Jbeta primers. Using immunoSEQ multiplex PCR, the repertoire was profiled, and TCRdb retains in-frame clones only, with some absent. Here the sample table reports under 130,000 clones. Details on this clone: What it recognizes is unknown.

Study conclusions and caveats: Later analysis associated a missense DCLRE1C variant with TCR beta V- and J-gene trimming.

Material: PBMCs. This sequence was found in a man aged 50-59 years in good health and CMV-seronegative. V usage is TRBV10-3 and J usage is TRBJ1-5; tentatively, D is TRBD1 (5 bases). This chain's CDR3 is CAIRQDSNQPQHF. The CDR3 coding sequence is TGTGCCATCAGACAGGATAGCAATCAGCCCCAGCATTTT.